The clone carrying this TCR beta chain came up once. Its antigen is unidentified. The data originate from a study of T cell responses to AZD1222 COVID-19 vaccine. The CDR3 length is 13 residues. The ends were cut back, 1 base at V and 6 bases at J, with 8 bases in the middle. CDR1 and CDR2 from the germline V gene are SGDLS and YYNGEE. General study results and limits: Spike-specific TCR breadth and depth both grew after two AZD1222 doses.

Measured with immunoSEQ multiplex PCR; TCRdb has only the in-frame clones, and not every one. This table holds 130,000 or so clones, around nine tenths found once. Sequencing was performed on peripheral blood, taken on day 0 of AZD1222 vaccination. This TCR came from an adult in good health. This rearrangement joins TRBV9 to TRBJ2-1; no clear D. The CDR3 DNA follows: TGTGCCAGCAGCGTACCGACCCCCAATGAGCAGTTCTTC. It specifies CASSVPTPNEQFF.